This passage covers 14 T cell receptor beta chains from one sample sequenced in a study of graft-versus-host responses after intestinal transplantation. Profiled with immunoSEQ multiplex PCR; TCRdb holds only in-frame clones, not every one. This table has about 25,000 clones, 90% to 95% appearing once. The sequenced sample was PBMCs, obtained around 30 days after intestinal transplant. Receptors originate from a human patient who received an intestinal transplant, so some T cells may come from the graft donor.

V usage is TRBV6-5 and J usage is TRBJ1-1; 10 bases map to TRBD1. The CDR3 spans 14 residues. The trim removed 5 bases at V and 6 bases at J, leaving 6 bases unmatched. Germline values: CDR1 MNHEY, CDR2 SVGAGI. For the CDR3, the DNA is TGTGCCAGCAGTCCGGACAGGGGGTTCCCTGAAGCTTTCTTT. Protein: CASSPDRGFPEAFF.

The gene calls are TRBV5-6 and TRBJ2-6; TRBD1 matches at 8 bases. Germline-derived CDR1 and CDR2 are SGHDT and YYEEEE. The CDR3 has 19 residues. Trimming cost V 4 bases and J 0 bases; bases outside gene matches: 12. In nucleotides, the CDR3 is TGTGCCAGCAGCCCAATTGACAGGGGCGTAAGCTCTGGGGCCAACGTCCTGACTTTC. Residues: CASSPIDRGVSSGANVLTF.

DNA for the CDR3: TGTGCCACCAGCATGGAGGGCAGGATTAACACTGAAGCTTTCTTT. It specifies CATSMEGRINTEAFF. V and J are TRBV15 and TRBJ1-1; D remains unclear. Germline loops: CDR1 LNHNV, CDR2 YYDKDF (reference sequence). The CDR3 extends over 15 amino acids. Deletions cut 4 bases from V and 2 bases from J, with 14 bases between. Supplemented by reference TRBV15 and TRBJ1-1, the full variable domain reads DAMVIQNPRYQVTQFGKPVTLSCSQTLNHNVMYWYQQKSSQAPKLLFHYYDKDFNNEADTPDNFQSRRPNTSFCFLDIRSPGLGDTAMYLCATSMEGRINTEAFFGQGTRLTVV.

The chain joins TRBV19 to TRBJ2-2; the D gene is possibly TRBD1 (8 bases). The CDR3 has 14 residues. Per germline, CDR1 LNHDA and CDR2 SQIVND (reference sequence). The ends were cut back, 6 bases at V and 7 bases at J, with 15 bases in the middle. CDR3 nucleotides: TGTGCCAGTAGCCAAACAGGGGGGGGCGGGGAGCTGTTTTTT. It codes for CASSQTGGGGELFF.

This clone was counted a single time. This sequence joins TRBV30 and TRBJ1-2; no clear D gene. Germline CDR1 and CDR2: GTSNPN and SVGIG (reference sequence). V was clipped by 8 bases and J by 9 bases, with 19 bases between them. The CDR3 runs to 12 residues. The CDR3 bases are TGTGCCAGATATACGGACGGAGGCAGCTACACCTTC. This sequence encodes CARYTDGGSYTF.

V gene TRBV6-1 combines with J gene TRBJ2-3; D gene uncertain. Germline lookup yields CDR1 MNHNS and CDR2 SASEGT. The CDR3 is 15 amino acids. Deletions cut 6 bases from V and 0 bases from J, with 13 bases between. The CDR3 loop is CASRGRPVSTDTQYF. The CDR3 DNA reads TGTGCCAGCAGGGGCAGGCCCGTGAGCACAGATACGCAGTATTTT.

J is TRBJ2-5 and V is TRBV5-6, with 7 bases lining up with TRBD1. Per the germline V gene, CDR1 is SGHDT and CDR2 is YYEEEE. After removal of 5 bases from V and 4 bases from J, the junction contained 5 bases not matched to a gene. The length of the CDR3 is 13 residues. The CDR3 DNA follows: TGTGCCAGCAGATCGACAGGGCCAGAGACCCAGTACTTC. It codes for CASRSTGPETQYF.

The chain couples TRBV7-6 to TRBJ2-1; D is ambiguous. V lost 2 bases, J lost 7 bases, and 15 bases lay in between. The CDR3 extends over 15 amino acids. Germline V CDR1 and CDR2: SGHVS, FNYEAQ. CDR3 loop: CASSLSWRGWNEQFF. In nucleotides, the CDR3 is TGTGCCAGCAGCTTATCCTGGAGAGGTTGGAATGAGCAGTTCTTC.

This clone was seen a few times. V and J are TRBV11-3 and TRBJ2-7; D gene unclear. CDR3 length: 16 amino acids. With 0 bases removed from V and 1 base from J, the gap between germline ends came to 13 bases. The germline V gene encodes CDR1 SGHNT and CDR2 YENEEA. The CDR3 sequence is CASSLDPLVYSYEQYF. The CDR3 DNA reads as TGTGCCAGCAGCTTAGATCCATTAGTATATTCCTACGAGCAGTACTTC.

The chain links TRBV9 to TRBJ1-1; tentative D call: TRBD1 (6 bases). V lost 0 bases and J lost 1, with 13 bases in between. There are 16 residues in the CDR3. Germline-derived CDR1 and CDR2 are SGDLS and YYNGEE. The CDR3 bases are TGTGCCAGCAGCGTAGAGGACAGTTGGTGGAACACTGAAGCTTTCTTT. This codes for CASSVEDSWWNTEAFF.

This CDR3 is CASSQDRTVAYEQYF. CDR3 DNA: TGCGCCAGCAGCCAAGATCGGACGGTAGCCTACGAGCAGTACTTC. The chain has TRBV4-3 and TRBJ2-7; D ambiguous. The CDR3 totals 15 residues. CDR1 LGHNA and CDR2 YSLEER come from the germline V gene. Trimming shortened V by 0 bases and J by 2 bases, and 11 bases separated the two germline ends.

V and J are TRBV30 and TRBJ2-2, with TRBD2 identical over 7 bases. This CDR3 has 15 residues. The germline V gene encodes CDR1 GTSNPN and CDR2 SVGIG (reference sequence). J gave up 4 bases and V 2 bases, and 7 bases lay outside the gene matches. CDR3 sequence reads: CAWSTLARSTGELFF. The CDR3 DNA sequence: TGTGCCTGGAGTACACTAGCGCGAAGCACCGGGGAGCTGTTTTTT.

The chain has TRBV7-9 and TRBJ2-7; D perhaps matches TRBD1 (6 bases). CDR1 and CDR2 from the germline V gene are SEHNR and FQNEAQ (reference sequence). CDR3 length: 16 amino acids. The germline V and J ends were trimmed by 5 bases and 2 bases, with 19 bases remaining between them. In DNA form, the CDR3 reads TGTGCCAGCAGCCACACGAACAGGGTAGAGACCTACGAGCAGTACTTC. It encodes CASSHTNRVETYEQYF.

This clone has just one count. The chain carries TRBV5-1 and TRBJ2-7; TRBD2 agrees at 10 bases. The germline V gene encodes CDR1 SGHRS and CDR2 YFSETQ. J was trimmed by 2 bases and V by 4 bases; bases with no gene match: 12. The CDR3 extends over 17 amino acids. The CDR3 DNA is TGCGCCAGCAGCCTGATAGGACTTACTAGCGGGACCTACGAGCAGTACTTC. It is translated as CASSLIGLTSGTYEQYF.